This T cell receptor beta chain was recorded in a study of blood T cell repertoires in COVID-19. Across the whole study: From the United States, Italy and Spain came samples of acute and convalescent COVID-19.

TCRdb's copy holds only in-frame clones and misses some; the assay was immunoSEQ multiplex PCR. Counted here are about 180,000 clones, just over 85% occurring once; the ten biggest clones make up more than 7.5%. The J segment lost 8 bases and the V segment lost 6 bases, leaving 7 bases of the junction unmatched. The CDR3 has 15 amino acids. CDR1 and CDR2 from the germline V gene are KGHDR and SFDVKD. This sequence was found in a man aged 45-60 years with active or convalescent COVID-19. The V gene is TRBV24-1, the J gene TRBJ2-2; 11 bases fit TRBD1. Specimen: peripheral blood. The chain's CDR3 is CATSRGTGGQGELFF. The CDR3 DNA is TGTGCCACCAGTCGTGGGACAGGGGGACAGGGGGAGCTGTTTTTT.